This entry features one T cell receptor (beta chain) sequence. Its antigen is unknown. Documented time point: blood 4 weeks post-SBRT, at nephrectomy. Treatment in this sample: 15 Gy SBRT to primary tumor, nephrectomy 4 weeks later. Only in-frame clones appear in the TCRdb table, and some are missing; sequencing was by immunoSEQ multiplex PCR. The table includes tens of thousands of clones, around four fifths detected once. The data belong to a study of radiation and T cells in renal cell carcinoma. General observations from the study: From baseline, blood top tumor clonotypes peaked at 2 weeks post-radiation.

The sequence came from a man over 45 with renal cell carcinoma. The specimen was blood, collected from a patient whose treatment included radiotherapy and nephrectomy.

Here the CDR3 DNA reads TGTGCCAGCAGTTTCACGCAAGTGATGTCTGGCTACACCTTC. This sequence encodes CASSFTQVMSGYTF. The chain joins TRBV27 to TRBJ1-2; D gene ambiguous. The ends were cut back, 3 bases at V and 7 bases at J, with 15 bases in the middle. The CDR3 contains 14 residues. CDR1 is MNHEY and CDR2 is SMNVEV in the germline V gene (reference sequence).